This TCR beta chain derives from a study of blood T cell repertoires in COVID-19. Study summary: T cells, B-cell-depleted T cells, or PBMCs provided the cDNA or gDNA that served as material.

The germline V and J ends were trimmed by 5 bases and 4 bases, with 14 bases remaining between them. The CDR3 is 14 amino acids. CDR1 is MNHEY, CDR2 SVGAGI, per germline. In the authors' workflow: By means of reference gene primer amplification, nucleated cell counts were estimated. Assay: immunoSEQ multiplex PCR; the TCRdb copy retains only in-frame clones and omits some. V, J and clone size are those of that table, while D and trimming were read from the DNA. Altogether fewer than 250,000 clones are present, 85% to 90% being singletons, with the ten largest covering roughly 12%. Sequencing was carried out using peripheral blood. This receptor was identified in a man aged 45-65 years with COVID-19, enrolled during active disease. V usage is TRBV6-5 and J usage is TRBJ1-2; D not certain. CDR3 DNA: TGTGCCAGCAGTCCCGGACTGACGGCCTATGGCTACACCTTC. Translation: CASSPGLTAYGYTF.